Listed below are T cell receptor beta chains from one sample, sequenced in a study of blood T cell repertoires in COVID-19. Clones were sequenced by immunoSEQ multiplex PCR, and TCRdb holds only the in-frame ones, with some missing. The data contain 450,000 to 500,000 clones, 80% to 90% of them singletons. Sequencing was performed on peripheral blood. The receptors here all came from a human donor in a cohort sampled during active COVID-19. Both conserved end residues are part of each CDR3. A D gene is named only where the DNA matches it firmly.

D: TRBD1; J: TRBJ2-7; V: TRBV7-9; CDR3: CASSGRTGSYEQYF; DNA: TGTGCCAGCAGCGGTCGGACAGGGTCCTACGAGCAGTACTTC
D: TRBD1; J: TRBJ1-2; V: TRBV13; CDR3: CASSLGGQGSRGYTF; DNA: TGTGCCAGCAGCTTAGGGGGACAGGGGAGTCGGGGCTACACCTTC
D: TRBD2; J: TRBJ2-1; V: TRBV19; CDR3: CASSLRTSGRVPNNEQFF; DNA: TGTGCCAGTAGTTTACGGACTAGCGGGAGGGTCCCCAACAATGAGCAGTTCTTC
D: NA; J: TRBJ2-5; V: TRBV7-9; CDR3: CASSSPLETQYF; DNA: TGTGCCAGCAGCTCCCCCTTGGAGACCCAGTACTTC
D: NA; J: TRBJ2-1; V: TRBV6-4; CDR3: CASSDRPRGNSYNEQFF; DNA: TGTGCCAGCAGTGACCGTCCGCGCGGGAATTCCTACAATGAGCAGTTCTTC
D: NA; J: TRBJ2-7; V: TRBV9; CDR3: CASSEGPPFPTQGYEQYF; DNA: TGTGCCAGCAGCGAAGGCCCTCCCTTCCCGACACAGGGATACGAGCAGTACTTC
D: NA; J: TRBJ1-3; V: TRBV4-1; CDR3: CASSPPMTETAGLTGNTIYF; DNA: TGCGCCAGCAGCCCCCCAATGACAGAGACTGCCGGGCTAACTGGAAACACCATATATTTT
D: TRBD1; J: TRBJ2-6; V: TRBV24-1; CDR3: CATSDRDDRVCCGANVLTF; DNA: TGTGCCACCAGTGACCGAGATGACAGGGTGTGCTGTGGGGCCAACGTCCTGACTTTC
D: NA; J: TRBJ1-2; V: TRBV28; CDR3: CASSPVRFVYTF; DNA: TGTGCCAGCAGCCCCGTGAGGTTCGTCTACACCTTC
D: NA; J: TRBJ2-7; V: TRBV9; CDR3: CASSVDEGYEQYF; DNA: TGTGCCAGCAGCGTAGATGAGGGCTACGAGCAGTACTTC